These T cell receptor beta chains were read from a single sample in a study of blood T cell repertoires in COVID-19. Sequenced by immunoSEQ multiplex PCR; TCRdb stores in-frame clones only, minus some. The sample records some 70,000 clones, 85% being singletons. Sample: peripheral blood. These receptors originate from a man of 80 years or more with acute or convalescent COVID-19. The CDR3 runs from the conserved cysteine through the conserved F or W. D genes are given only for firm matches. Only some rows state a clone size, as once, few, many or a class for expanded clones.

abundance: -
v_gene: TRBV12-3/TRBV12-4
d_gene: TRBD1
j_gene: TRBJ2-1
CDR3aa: CASSRGQGPFF
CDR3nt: TGTGCCAGCAGCCGCGGACAGGGTCCGTTCTTC

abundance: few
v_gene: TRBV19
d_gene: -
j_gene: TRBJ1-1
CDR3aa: CASSIARPTTEAFF
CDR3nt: TGTGCCAGTAGTATAGCCCGCCCTACCACTGAAGCTTTCTTT

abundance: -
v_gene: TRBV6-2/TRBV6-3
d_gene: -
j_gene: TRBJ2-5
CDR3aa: CASSSPQIQETQYF
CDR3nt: TGTGCCAGCAGTTCCCCACAGATCCAAGAGACCCAGTACTTC

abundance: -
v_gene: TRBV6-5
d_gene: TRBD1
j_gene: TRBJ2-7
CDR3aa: CASRSGQRYYEQYF
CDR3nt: TGTGCCAGCAGATCGGGACAGAGATACTACGAGCAGTACTTC

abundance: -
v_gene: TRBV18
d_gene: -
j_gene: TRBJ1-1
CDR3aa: CASSPKQNTEAFF
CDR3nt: TGTGCCAGCTCACCAAAACAAAACACTGAAGCTTTCTTT